This TCR beta chain is drawn from a study of blood T cells in healthy people across ages. The sample holds a few counts of this clonotype. Its antigen is currently unknown. A sample-barcoded 5' primer and a J-beta primer mix were used in a second PCR of roughly 7 to 11 cycles. TCRdb passed the 5' RACE reads through MiXCR, listing each CDR3 protein once. This table holds 1,500,000 or so distinct CDR3 sequences, approximately 42% found once. Germline V gene sequence: CDR1 MNHEY, CDR2 SMNVEV (reference sequence). V was clipped by 10 bases and J by 4 bases, with 14 bases between them. This CDR3 region has 13 residues. Study results and limitations: Roughly linear age-related decline in beta diversity appeared, significant by age 40. Estimates drawn from one million T cells were deemed to understate diversity.

The sequence came from a woman between 18 and 29 years old in good health. The rearrangement uses TRBV27 and TRBJ1-5, with a possible D match to TRBD1 (6 bases). Sequenced sample: blood. The CDR3 spells CATTYRVNQPQHF. The CDR3 region has the DNA TGTGCCACCACCTACAGGGTGAATCAGCCCCAGCATTTT.